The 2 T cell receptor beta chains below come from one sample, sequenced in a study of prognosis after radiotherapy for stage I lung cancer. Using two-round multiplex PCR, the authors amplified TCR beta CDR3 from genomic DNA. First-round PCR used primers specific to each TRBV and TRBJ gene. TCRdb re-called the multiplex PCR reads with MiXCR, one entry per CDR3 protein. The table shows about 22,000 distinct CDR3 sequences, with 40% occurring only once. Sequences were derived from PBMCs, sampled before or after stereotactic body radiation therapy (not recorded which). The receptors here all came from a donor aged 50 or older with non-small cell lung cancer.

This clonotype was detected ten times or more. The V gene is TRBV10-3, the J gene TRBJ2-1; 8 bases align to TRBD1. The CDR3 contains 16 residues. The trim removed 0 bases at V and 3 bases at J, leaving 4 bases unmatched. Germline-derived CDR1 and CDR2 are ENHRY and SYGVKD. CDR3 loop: CAISESRGQYYNEQFF. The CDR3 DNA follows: TGTGCCATCAGTGAGTCCAGGGGGCAATACTACAATGAGCAGTTCTTC.

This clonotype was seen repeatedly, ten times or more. The chain's CDR3 is CASSQDPGAGSTDTQYF. DNA of the CDR3: TGCGCCAGCAGCCAAGATCCTGGGGCAGGGAGCACAGATACGCAGTATTTT. This rearrangement joins TRBV4-1 to TRBJ2-3; the D gene is possibly TRBD1 (5 bases). Trimming removed 0 bases at V and 0 bases at J, with 13 bases between. This CDR3 contains 17 residues. Germline V CDR1 and CDR2: MGHRA, YSYEKL.